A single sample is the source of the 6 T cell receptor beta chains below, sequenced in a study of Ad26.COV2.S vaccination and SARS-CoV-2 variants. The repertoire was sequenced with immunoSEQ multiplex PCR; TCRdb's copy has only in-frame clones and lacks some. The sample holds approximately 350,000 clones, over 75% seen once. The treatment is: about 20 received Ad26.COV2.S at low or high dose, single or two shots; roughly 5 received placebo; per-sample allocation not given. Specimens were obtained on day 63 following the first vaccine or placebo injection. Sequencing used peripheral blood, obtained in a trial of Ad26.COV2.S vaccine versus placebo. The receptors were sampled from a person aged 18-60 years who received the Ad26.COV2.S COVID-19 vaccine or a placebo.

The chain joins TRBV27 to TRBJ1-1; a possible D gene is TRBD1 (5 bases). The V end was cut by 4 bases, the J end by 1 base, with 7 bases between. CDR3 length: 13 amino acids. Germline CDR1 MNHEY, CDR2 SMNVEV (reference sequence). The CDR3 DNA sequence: TGTGCCAGCAGTTGGGGGGGGAACACTGAAGCTTTCTTT. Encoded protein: CASSWGGNTEAFF.

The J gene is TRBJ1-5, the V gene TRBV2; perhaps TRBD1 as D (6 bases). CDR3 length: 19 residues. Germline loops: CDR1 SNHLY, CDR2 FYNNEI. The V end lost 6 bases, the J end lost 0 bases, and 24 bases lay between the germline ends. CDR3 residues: CASSGSGQQIVNSNQPQHF. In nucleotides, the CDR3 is TGTGCCAGCAGCGGATCCGGACAGCAAATCGTGAATAGCAATCAGCCCCAGCATTTT.

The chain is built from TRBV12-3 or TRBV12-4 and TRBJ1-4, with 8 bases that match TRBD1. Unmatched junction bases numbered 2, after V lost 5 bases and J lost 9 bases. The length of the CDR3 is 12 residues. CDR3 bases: TGTGCCAGCAGTCGGGACAGGCAAAAACTGTTTTTT. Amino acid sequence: CASSRDRQKLFF.

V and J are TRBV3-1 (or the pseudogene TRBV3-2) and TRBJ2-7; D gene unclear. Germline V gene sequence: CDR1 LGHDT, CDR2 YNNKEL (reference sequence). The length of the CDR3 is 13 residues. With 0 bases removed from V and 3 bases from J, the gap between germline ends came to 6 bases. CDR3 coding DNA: TGTGCCAGCAGCCAAGATTATGGCTACGAGCAGTACTTC. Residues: CASSQDYGYEQYF.

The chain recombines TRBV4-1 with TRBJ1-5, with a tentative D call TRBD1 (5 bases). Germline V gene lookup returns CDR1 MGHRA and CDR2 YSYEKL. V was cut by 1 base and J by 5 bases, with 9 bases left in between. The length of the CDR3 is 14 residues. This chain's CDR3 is CASSQGGDYQPQHF. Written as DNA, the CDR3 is TGCGCCAGCAGCCAAGGGGGGGATTATCAGCCCCAGCATTTT.

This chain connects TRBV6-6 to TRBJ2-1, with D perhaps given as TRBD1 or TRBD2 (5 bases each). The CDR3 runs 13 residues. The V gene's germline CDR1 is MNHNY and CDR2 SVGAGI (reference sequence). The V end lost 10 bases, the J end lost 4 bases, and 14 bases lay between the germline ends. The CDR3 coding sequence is TGTGCCACCTCCGGGACGCCTTACAATGAGCAGTTCTTC. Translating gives CATSGTPYNEQFF.